This TCR beta chain emerged from a study of cytomegalovirus exposure and HLA in healthy donors. Study at large: Early released data comprised about 84 million unique TCRs from HLA-typed donors. Findings and caveats of the study: Most of the CMV-associated TCR beta chains (in a later analysis) appeared to be HLA-restricted. The study listed under 200 cytomegalovirus-associated TCR beta chains. According to a later analysis, donors in an Asian-associated ancestry cluster reportedly had fewer N-insertions than the roughly 640-donor mean.

The CDR3 consists of 14 residues. The germline V gene has CDR1 KGHSH and CDR2 LQKENI. V dropped 4 bases and J dropped 3; count of bases not matched to a gene: 3. To note about this clone: No antigen is known for it.

Primers: 60 Vbeta forward and 13 Jbeta reverse. Measured with immunoSEQ multiplex PCR; TCRdb has only the in-frame clones, and not every one. This sample has some 120,000 clones, with roughly 79% found just once. J is TRBJ2-7 and V is TRBV18, with 10 bases identical to TRBD1. The clonotype comes from a woman in her thirties in good health and CMV-seronegative. The sequenced sample was PBMCs. DNA of the CDR3: TGTGCCAGCTCACTCGGACAGGGGGGCTACGAGCAGTACTTC. This codes for CASSLGQGGYEQYF. Based on the CDR3 plus reference TRBV18 and TRBJ2-7, the full variable domain is NAGVMQNPRHLVRRRGQEARLRCSPMKGHSHVYWYRQLPEEGLKFMVYLQKENIIDESGMPKERFSAEFPKEGPSILRIQQVVRGDSAAYFCASSLGQGGYEQYFGPGTRLTVT.